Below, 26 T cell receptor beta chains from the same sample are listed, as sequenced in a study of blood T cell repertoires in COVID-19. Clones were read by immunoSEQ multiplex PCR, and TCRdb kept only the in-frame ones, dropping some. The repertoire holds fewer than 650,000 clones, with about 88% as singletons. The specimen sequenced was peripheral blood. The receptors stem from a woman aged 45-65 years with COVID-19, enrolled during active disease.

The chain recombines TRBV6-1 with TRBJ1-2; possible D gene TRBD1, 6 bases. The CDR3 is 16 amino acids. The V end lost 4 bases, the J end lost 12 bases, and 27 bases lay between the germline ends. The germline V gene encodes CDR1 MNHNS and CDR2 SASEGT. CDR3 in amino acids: CASSAYEGVSGIRNTF. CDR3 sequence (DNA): TGTGCCAGCAGTGCCTATGAGGGGGTATCCGGAATTAGGAACACCTTC.

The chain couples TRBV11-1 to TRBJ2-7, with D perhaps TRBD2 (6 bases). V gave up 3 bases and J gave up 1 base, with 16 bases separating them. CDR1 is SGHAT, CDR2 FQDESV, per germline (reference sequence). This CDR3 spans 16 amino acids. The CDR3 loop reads CASSFKPGDRSYEQYF. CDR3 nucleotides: TGTGCCAGCAGCTTCAAACCGGGAGACAGATCCTACGAGCAGTACTTC.

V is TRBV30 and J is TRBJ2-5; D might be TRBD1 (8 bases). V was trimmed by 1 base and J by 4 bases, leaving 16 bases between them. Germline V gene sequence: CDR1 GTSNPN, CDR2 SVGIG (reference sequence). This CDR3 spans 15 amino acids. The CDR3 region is CAWSATGGVSETQYF. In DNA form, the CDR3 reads TGTGCCTGGAGTGCCACAGGGGGGGTCTCAGAGACCCAGTACTTC.

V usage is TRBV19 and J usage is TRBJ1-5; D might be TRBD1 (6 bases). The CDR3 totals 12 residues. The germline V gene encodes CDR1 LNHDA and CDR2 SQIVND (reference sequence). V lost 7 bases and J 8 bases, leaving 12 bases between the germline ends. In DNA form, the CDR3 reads TGTGCCAGTATTGGGGGGGCCGAGCCCCAGCATTTT. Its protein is CASIGGAEPQHF.

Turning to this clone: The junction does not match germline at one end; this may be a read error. CDR3 coding DNA: TGTGCCAGCAGTTTTTCCGGAGGGGTGAACAGTGAAGCTTTCTTT. This gives the protein CASSFSGGVNSEAFF. V usage is TRBV7-6 and J usage is TRBJ1-1, with D perhaps TRBD1 (5 bases). The CDR3 length is 15 residues. The germline V gene has CDR1 SGHVS and CDR2 FNYEAQ.

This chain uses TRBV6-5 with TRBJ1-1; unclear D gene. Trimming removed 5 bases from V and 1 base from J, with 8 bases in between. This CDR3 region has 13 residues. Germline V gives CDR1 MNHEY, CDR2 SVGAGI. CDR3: CASSPTRNTEAFF. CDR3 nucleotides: TGTGCCAGCAGTCCAACCAGGAACACTGAAGCTTTCTTT.

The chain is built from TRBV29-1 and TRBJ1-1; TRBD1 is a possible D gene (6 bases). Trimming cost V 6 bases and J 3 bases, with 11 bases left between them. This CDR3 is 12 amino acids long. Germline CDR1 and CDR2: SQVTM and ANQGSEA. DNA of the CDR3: TGCAGCGTCCGGGACACCGACACTGAAGCTTTCTTT. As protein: CSVRDTDTEAFF.

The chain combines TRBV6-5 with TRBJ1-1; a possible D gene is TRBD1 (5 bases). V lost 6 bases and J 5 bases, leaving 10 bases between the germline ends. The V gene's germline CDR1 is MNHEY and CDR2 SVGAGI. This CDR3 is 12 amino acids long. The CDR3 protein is CASRVQETEAFF. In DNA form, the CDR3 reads TGTGCCAGCAGAGTACAGGAGACTGAAGCTTTCTTT.

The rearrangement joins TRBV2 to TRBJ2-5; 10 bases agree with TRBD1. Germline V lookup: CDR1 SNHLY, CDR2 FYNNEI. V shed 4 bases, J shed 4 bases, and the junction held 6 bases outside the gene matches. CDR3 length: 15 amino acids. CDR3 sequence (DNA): TGTGCCAGCAGTGTCGGGACAGGGGTTGCAGAGACCCAGTACTTC. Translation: CASSVGTGVAETQYF.

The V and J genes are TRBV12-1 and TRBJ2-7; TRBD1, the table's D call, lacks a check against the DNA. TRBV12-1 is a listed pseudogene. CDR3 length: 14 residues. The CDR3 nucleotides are TGTGCCAGCAGCTTTGTTTCAGGGCCCCACGAGCAGTACTTC. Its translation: CASSFVSGPHEQYF.

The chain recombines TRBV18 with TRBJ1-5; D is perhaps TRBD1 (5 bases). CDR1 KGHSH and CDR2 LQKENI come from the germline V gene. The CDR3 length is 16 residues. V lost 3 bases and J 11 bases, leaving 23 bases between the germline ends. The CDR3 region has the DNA TGTGCCAGCTCACCTTCGGAGGGACGGCGGAGGAGGGCCCAGCATTTT. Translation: CASSPSEGRRRRAQHF.

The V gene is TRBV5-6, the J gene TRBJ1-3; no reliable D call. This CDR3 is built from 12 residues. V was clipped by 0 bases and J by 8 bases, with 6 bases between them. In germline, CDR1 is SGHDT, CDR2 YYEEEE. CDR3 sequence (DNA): TGTGCCAGCAGCTTGGGGGCCTACACCATATATTTT. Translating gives CASSLGAYTIYF.

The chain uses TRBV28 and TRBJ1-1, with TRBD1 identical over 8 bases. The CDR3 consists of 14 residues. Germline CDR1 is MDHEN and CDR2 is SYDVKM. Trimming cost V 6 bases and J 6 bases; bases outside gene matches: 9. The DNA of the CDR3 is TGTGCCAGCAGCCCGGACAGGGCGGCGCCTGAAGCTTTCTTT. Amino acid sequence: CASSPDRAAPEAFF.

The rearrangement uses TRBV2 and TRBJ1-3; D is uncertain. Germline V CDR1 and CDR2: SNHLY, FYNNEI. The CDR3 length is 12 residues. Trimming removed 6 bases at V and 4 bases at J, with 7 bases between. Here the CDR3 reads CASRYRGNTIYF. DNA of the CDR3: TGTGCCAGCAGGTATCGGGGAAACACCATATATTTT.

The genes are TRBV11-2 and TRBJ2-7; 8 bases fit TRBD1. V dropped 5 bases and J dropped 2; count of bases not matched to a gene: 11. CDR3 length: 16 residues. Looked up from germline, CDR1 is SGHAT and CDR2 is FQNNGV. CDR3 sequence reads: CASSPATGGTAYEQYF. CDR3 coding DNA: TGTGCCAGCAGCCCGGCAACAGGGGGGACAGCCTACGAGCAGTACTTC.

CDR3 loop: CASSPIFGQGLNYGYTF. In DNA, the CDR3 is TGTGCCAGCAGCCCTATCTTCGGACAGGGCCTTAACTATGGCTACACCTTC. The V and J genes are TRBV3-1 (or the pseudogene TRBV3-2) and TRBJ1-2, with 8 bases that match TRBD1. The CDR3 is 17 amino acids. Germline V gene sequence: CDR1 LGHDT, CDR2 YNNKEL (reference sequence). With 4 bases clipped from V and 1 base from J, the junction kept 11 bases outside the gene matches.

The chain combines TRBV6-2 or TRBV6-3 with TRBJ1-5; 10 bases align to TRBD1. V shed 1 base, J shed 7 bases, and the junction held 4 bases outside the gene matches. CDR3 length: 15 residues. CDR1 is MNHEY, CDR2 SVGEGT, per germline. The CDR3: CASSYFGTGEQPQHF. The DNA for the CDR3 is TGTGCCAGCAGTTACTTCGGGACAGGGGAGCAGCCCCAGCATTTT.

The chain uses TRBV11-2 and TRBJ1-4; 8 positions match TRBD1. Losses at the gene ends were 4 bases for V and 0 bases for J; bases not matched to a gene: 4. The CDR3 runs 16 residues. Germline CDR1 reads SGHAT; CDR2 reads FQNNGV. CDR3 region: CASSSLDRATNEKLFF. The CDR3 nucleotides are TGTGCCAGCAGCTCGCTGGACAGGGCAACTAATGAAAAACTGTTTTTT.

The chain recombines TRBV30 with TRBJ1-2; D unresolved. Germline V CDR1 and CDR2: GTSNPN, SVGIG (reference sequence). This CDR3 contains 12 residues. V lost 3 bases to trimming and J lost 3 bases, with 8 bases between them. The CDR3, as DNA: TGTGCCTGGAGGAGAGAGGACTATGGCTACACCTTC. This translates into CAWRREDYGYTF.

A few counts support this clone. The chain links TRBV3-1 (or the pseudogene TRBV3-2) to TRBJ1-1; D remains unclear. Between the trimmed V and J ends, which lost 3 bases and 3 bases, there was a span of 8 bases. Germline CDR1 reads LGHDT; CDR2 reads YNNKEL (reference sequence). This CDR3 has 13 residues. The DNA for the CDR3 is TGTGCCAGCAGCCAGGGCAGTCACACTGAAGCTTTCTTT. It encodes CASSQGSHTEAFF.

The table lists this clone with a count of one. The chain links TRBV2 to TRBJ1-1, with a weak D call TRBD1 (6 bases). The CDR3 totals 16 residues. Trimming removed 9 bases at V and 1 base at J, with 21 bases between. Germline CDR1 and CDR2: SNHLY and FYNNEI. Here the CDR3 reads CASSRDMGAGNTEAFF. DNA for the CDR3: TGTGCCAGTTCCAGGGATATGGGGGCGGGGAACACTGAAGCTTTCTTT.

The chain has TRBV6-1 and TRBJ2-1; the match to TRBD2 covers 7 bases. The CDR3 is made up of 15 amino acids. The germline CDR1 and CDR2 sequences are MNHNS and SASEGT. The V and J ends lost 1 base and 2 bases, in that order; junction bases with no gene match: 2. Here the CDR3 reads CASSEGLAAYNEQFF. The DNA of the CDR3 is TGTGCCAGCAGTGAAGGGCTAGCGGCCTACAATGAGCAGTTCTTC.

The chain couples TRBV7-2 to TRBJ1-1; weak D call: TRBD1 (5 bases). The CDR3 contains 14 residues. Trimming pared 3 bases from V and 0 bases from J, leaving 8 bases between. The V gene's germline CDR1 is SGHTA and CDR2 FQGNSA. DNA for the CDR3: TGTGCCAGCAGCTTGGTAGGGGTGAACACTGAAGCTTTCTTT. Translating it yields CASSLVGVNTEAFF.

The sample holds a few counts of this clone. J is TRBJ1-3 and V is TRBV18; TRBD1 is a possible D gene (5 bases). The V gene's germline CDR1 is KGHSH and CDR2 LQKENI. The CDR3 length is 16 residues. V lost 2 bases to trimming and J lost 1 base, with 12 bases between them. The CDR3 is CASSPVSGGSGNTIYF. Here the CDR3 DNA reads TGTGCCAGCTCACCAGTTTCGGGGGGTTCTGGAAACACCATATATTTT.

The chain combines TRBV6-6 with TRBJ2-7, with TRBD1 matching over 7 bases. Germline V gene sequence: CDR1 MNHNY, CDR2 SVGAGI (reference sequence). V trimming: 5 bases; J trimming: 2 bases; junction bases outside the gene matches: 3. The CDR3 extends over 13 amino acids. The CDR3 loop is CASSDRDPYEQYF. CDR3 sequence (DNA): TGTGCCAGCAGTGACAGGGATCCCTACGAGCAGTACTTC.

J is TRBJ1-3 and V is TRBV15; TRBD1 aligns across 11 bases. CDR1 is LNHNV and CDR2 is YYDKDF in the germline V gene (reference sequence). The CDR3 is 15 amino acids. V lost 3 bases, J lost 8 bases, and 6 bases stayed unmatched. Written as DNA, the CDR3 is TGTGCCACCAGCAGTACCCCGGGACAGGGGGACACCATATATTTT. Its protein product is CATSSTPGQGDTIYF.